This T cell receptor (beta chain) was identified in a study of blood T cells in healthy people across ages (dated by TCRdb to 2015 to 2017). Looking at the study overall: In model experiments, template switching captured about one uniquely barcoded TCR beta cDNA molecule for every two T cells. Age-related changes in TCR beta repertoire diversity were measured in the study by deep sequencing normalized with unique cDNA molecular identifiers. The donors were split into four age groups: young (average 16 years), middle-aged (39), aged (over 55) and long-lived (roughly 88). To avoid experimental bias, donors of different ages were randomly spread across the sequencing lanes. Using the same blood draw, the study looked at two additional independent replicas of 1 million unique cDNA reads for two donors, one aged 18 to 30 and the other aged 80 or older. The investigation overall reported the following: Estimates of total diversity from one million sequenced T cells were regarded as lower bounds and underestimates. Donor CMV infection status was unknown, potentially confounding age-related changes in expanded clonotypes. Observed TCR beta diversity correlated strongly with the percentage of naive T cells measured by flow cytometry. Conclusive comparison of naive and antigen-experienced compartments was prevented by the profiling of bulk unsorted PBMCs. Observed TCR beta diversity per million T cells fell roughly linearly with age, and a significant reduction was already apparent by age roughly 40. Compared with the aged group, the long-lived group had more naive CD4+ T cells, fewer expanded clones and increased TCR diversity, a pattern suggesting age selection.

The CDR3, from cysteine to phenylalanine, totals 15 residues. Just CDR3 DNA is preserved here, 45 bases in frame from base 1. CDR1 and CDR2 are read off the germline V gene as SGHTA and FQGNSA. The library relied on 5' RACE. TCRdb names Illumina HiSeq 2500 as the instrument used. A second 7 to 11 cycle PCR used a sample-barcoded 5' primer and a J-beta primer mix. A unique molecular identifier was introduced onto each TCR beta cDNA molecule by a template-switch 5' adaptor carrying 12 random nucleotides. At least 2.5 million CDR3-containing paired-end reads were obtained from each sample. First-strand cDNA was synthesized from all RNA with the Mint cDNA synthesis kit, primed by a TRBC-specific oligonucleotide. Following uracil-DNA glycosylase treatment, all cDNA underwent a first 18-cycle PCR with the universal primers M1SS and BC2_uni_R. In the authors' own workflow: Normalization of each sample was performed by random selection of 1 million high-quality reads, each carrying a distinct molecular identifier. Instead of being binned into consensus sequences, reads with shared molecular identifiers were discarded. MiTCR, run with a Q25 quality threshold and the strictest error-elimination algorithm, handled CDR3 identification, clonotype clustering and error correction. A nonparametric unseen species model with Euler transformation was used to estimate a lower bound on total TCR beta diversity. Through fastp at Q25 and MiXCR, TCRdb rebuilt clones from the public reads, retaining in-frame beta chains. Each entry is one CDR3 protein sequence, shown with its most common DNA and genes. The V and J calls were not made by the authors but by TCRdb's processing. This sample holds about 1,600,000 distinct CDR3 sequences; 40% to 50% were observed only once. 6.5% to 10% of the sample goes to the ten largest clones.

This clonotype was found many times. Its antigen remains undetermined. The junction does not match germline at one end; this may be a read error. The roughly 39 donors, aged roughly 6 to 95 years, were systemically healthy Caucasian individuals from Russia. About 10 milliliters of peripheral blood were drawn from each donor into EDTA-treated Vacutainer tubes. Ficoll-Paque density-gradient centrifugation was used to isolate PBMCs, with at least 7 million obtained per sample. Trizol reagent was used to extract total RNA from PBMCs, with at least 6 micrograms per sample. Naive CD45RAhigh/CD27high T cell percentages were measured by flow cytometry on a PBMC aliquot from every donor.

Recombination connected TRBV7-2 to TRBJ2-1, and 10 junctional nucleotides match TRBD2. Sequencing was performed on blood. This TCR derives from a woman in her late teens or twenties in good health. CDR3 reads: CASSLAGVRRNEQFF. The DNA reads TGTGCCAGCAGCCTAGCGGGGGTCCGTAGGAATGAGCAGTTCTTC.